A selection of T cell receptor beta chains follows, all from one sample in a study of regulatory T cells in long-lasting Graves disease. TCRdb re-called the multiplex PCR reads through MiXCR, storing one row per CDR3 protein. The sample lists about 310,000 distinct CDR3 sequences, 22% occurring once. Sequences were derived from peripheral blood mononuclear cells (PBMCs), sampled when the disease was refractory, from a patient treated with antithyroid drugs. Receptor source: a female donor with Graves disease. Each CDR3 is given with its conserved first and last residue. D genes are given only for firm matches. The listing skips clone size in some rows; elsewhere it reads once, few, many or a size class.

J | D | size | V | DNA | CDR3
TRBJ2-7 | TRBD1 | many | TRBV12-3/TRBV12-4 | TGTGCCAGCAGTGTGCCAGGACAGGATTTTGTCGAGCAGTACTTC | CASSVPGQDFVEQYF
TRBJ1-5 | - | - | TRBV28 | TGTGCCAGCACCGACAGGAGCAATCAGCCCCAGCATTTT | CASTDRSNQPQHF
TRBJ1-6 | - | - | TRBV14 | TGTGCCAGCAGCCAAGGGGAAGGTCCCCTCCACTTT | CASSQGEGPLHF
TRBJ1-5 | - | many | TRBV15 | TGTGCCACCAGCCGGGGACCGGCGGGTAGCAATCAGCCCCAGCATTTT | CATSRGPAGSNQPQHF
TRBJ1-4 | - | few | TRBV4-3 | TGTGCCAGCAGCCAAGAACGGGAGACGAAACTGTTTTTT | CASSQERETKLFF
TRBJ2-2 | TRBD1 | - | TRBV27 | TGTGCCAGCAGCCGCTCGCAGCGGACAGGGGATTCCGGGGAGCTGTTTTTT | CASSRSQRTGDSGELFF
TRBJ2-7 | - | few | TRBV4-3 | TGCGCCAGCAGCCAAGACAGGGAATTTGTGTACGAGCAGTACTTC | CASSQDREFVYEQYF
TRBJ2-5 | - | - | TRBV6-1 | TGTGCCAGCAGCTCGGACATCCCTATCATCGAGGCCCAGTACTTC | CASSSDIPIIEAQYF
TRBJ2-7 | - | - | TRBV9 | TGTGCCAGCAGCGCGACGGCCTTTCGAAACGAGCAGTACTTC | CASSATAFRNEQYF
TRBJ1-6 | TRBD1 | few | TRBV7-3 | TGTGCCAGCAGCTTAATGGCAGGGGGCAATTCACCCCTCCACTTT | CASSLMAGGNSPLHF
TRBJ2-7 | - | many | TRBV12-3/TRBV12-4 | TGTGCCAGCAGTTCTAGCTCGGGAGTGGCGCAGTACTTC | CASSSSSGVAQYF
TRBJ2-7 | TRBD2 | - | TRBV27 | TGTGCCAGCAGTTTACAACCTAGCGGGACTAGGGGGGAGCAGTACTTC | CASSLQPSGTRGEQYF
TRBJ2-4 | TRBD2 | many | TRBV6-5 | TGTGCCAGCAGTTTCAAAGGACTAGCCACCCAGGGAAACATTCAGTACTTC | CASSFKGLATQGNIQYF
TRBJ2-2 | TRBD2 | - | TRBV7-2 | TGTGCCAGCAGCCCCCGAATGGCGGGAGTGGGTGACACCGGGGAGCTGTTTTTT | CASSPRMAGVGDTGELFF
TRBJ2-2 | - | - | TRBV7-2 | TGTGCCAGCAGGGACGACAGCTTCGCGAACACCGGGGAGCTGTTTTTT | CASRDDSFANTGELFF
TRBJ1-3 | - | few | TRBV27 | TGTGCCAGCAGTCCTACTCGGGACATTGGAAACACCATATATTTT | CASSPTRDIGNTIYF
TRBJ2-3 | TRBD1 | - | TRBV7-9 | TGTGCCAGCAGCTTCGCCGCCGGACAGGCAAGGATCGGCGATACGCAGTATTTT | CASSFAAGQARIGDTQYF
TRBJ1-2 | - | many | TRBV2 | TGTGCCAGCATTACGGACCTACCCAACTATGGCTACACCTTC | CASITDLPNYGYTF
TRBJ1-1 | - | - | TRBV5-1 | TGCGCCAGCAGCTTGGTCGGGCCCTACGCTGAAGCTTTCTTT | CASSLVGPYAEAFF
TRBJ2-2 | - | few | TRBV19 | TGTGCCAGTAGTATAGGGACCGCGAACACCGGGGAGCTGTTTTTT | CASSIGTANTGELFF
TRBJ1-1 | - | many | TRBV28 | TGTGCCAGCATCCCCGGGGGGTCGGGGGATGTAGCTTTCTTT | CASIPGGSGDVAFF
TRBJ2-7 | TRBD1 | - | TRBV6-1 | TGTGCCAGCCAGGACAGGGAGGACTACGAGCAGTACTTC | CASQDREDYEQYF
TRBJ2-7 | TRBD2 | few | TRBV29-1 | TGCAGCGCGGGACTAGCGGGACCAGACTCCTACGAGCAGTACTTC | CSAGLAGPDSYEQYF
TRBJ2-7 | TRBD2 | few | TRBV5-1 | TGCGCCAGCAGCTTGGTTTTTAGCGGGAGGCACGACGAGCAGTACTTC | CASSLVFSGRHDEQYF
TRBJ2-7 | - | few | TRBV28 | TGTGCCAGCGGTCTACCGGGAAGAGGCTACGAGCAGTACTTC | CASGLPGRGYEQYF
TRBJ1-1 | - | many | TRBV12-3/TRBV12-4 | TGTGCCAGCACCCAGGGTGAAAACACTGAAGCTTTCTTT | CASTQGENTEAFF
TRBJ1-1 | - | - | TRBV19 | TGTGCCAGTAGTAGAGGCATGGGGGGGAACACTGAAGCTTTCTTT | CASSRGMGGNTEAFF
TRBJ2-5 | - | many | TRBV12-5 | TGTGCTAGTGGTCTCTTTGGGGAGACCCAGTACTTC | CASGLFGETQYF
TRBJ1-1 | - | many | TRBV18 | TGTGCCAGCTCACCACCGCGGATTCGCATGAACACTGAAGCTTTCTTT | CASSPPRIRMNTEAFF
TRBJ2-5 | TRBD1 | - | TRBV5-1 | TGCGCCAGCAGCTTAGGGACAGGGTTGGAAGAGACCCAGTACTTC | CASSLGTGLEETQYF
TRBJ1-5 | - | many | TRBV28 | TGTGCCAGCAGTTTACGAGGACGGCCTGTCGAGCCCCAGCATTTT | CASSLRGRPVEPQHF
TRBJ2-2 | - | few | TRBV4-2 | TGTGCCAGCAGAGAGGACAGACAAAACACCGGGGAGCTGTTTTTT | CASREDRQNTGELFF
TRBJ2-5 | - | many | TRBV11-2 | TGTGCCAGCAGCTTATTACCGATCGGGGAGACCCAGTACTTC | CASSLLPIGETQYF
TRBJ1-6 | - | - | TRBV6-2/TRBV6-3 | TGTGCCAGCAGTTACCGAGGGAATAATTCACCCCTCCACTTT | CASSYRGNNSPLHF
TRBJ2-7 | - | many | TRBV12-3/TRBV12-4 | TGTGCCAGCAGCTTATCGGCTTCCTACGAGCAGTACTTC | CASSLSASYEQYF
TRBJ1-5 | TRBD1 | - | TRBV19 | TGTGCCAGTAGCCCCCGCAGGGGGCTGTATCAGCCCCAGCATTTT | CASSPRRGLYQPQHF
TRBJ2-1 | TRBD2 | - | TRBV27 | TGTGCCAGCAGTGTTAGCGGGAGCGTATATGAGCAGTTCTTC | CASSVSGSVYEQFF
TRBJ2-7 | TRBD1 | many | TRBV2 | TGTGCCAGCAGTGCAGACAGGGGGGATACCTACGAGCAGTACTTC | CASSADRGDTYEQYF
TRBJ2-5 | TRBD2 | few | TRBV7-7 | TGTGCTAGCAGCTTAAGGCGGGAGTTGCGGGAGACCCAGTACTTC | CASSLRRELRETQYF
TRBJ2-5 | - | few | TRBV7-9 | TGTGCCAGCAGCTTGGGGACTTCGAGGGACCAAGAGACCCAGTACTTC | CASSLGTSRDQETQYF
TRBJ1-2 | - | few | TRBV30 | TGTGCCTGGAATAAGGAAAACTATGGCTACACCTTC | CAWNKENYGYTF
TRBJ1-1 | TRBD1 | many | TRBV12-3/TRBV12-4 | TGTGCCAGCAGCGGGGGACAGGGGATGATGAACACTGAAGCTTTCTTT | CASSGGQGMMNTEAFF